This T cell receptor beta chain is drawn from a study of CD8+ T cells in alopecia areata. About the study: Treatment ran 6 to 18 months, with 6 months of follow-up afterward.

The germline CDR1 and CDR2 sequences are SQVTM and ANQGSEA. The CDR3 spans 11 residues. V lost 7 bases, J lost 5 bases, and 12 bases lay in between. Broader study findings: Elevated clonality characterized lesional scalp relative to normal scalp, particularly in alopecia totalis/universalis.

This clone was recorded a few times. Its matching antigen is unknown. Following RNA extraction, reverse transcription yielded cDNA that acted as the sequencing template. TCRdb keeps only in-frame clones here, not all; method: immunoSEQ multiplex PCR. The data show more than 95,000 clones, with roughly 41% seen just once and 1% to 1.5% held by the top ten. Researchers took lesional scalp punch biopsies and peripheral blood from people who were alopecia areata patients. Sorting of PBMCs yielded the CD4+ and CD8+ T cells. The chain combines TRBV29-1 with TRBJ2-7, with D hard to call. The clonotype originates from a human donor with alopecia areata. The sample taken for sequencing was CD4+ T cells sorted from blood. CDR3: CSGHTENEQYF. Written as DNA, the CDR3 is TGCAGCGGACATACAGAAAACGAGCAGTACTTC.